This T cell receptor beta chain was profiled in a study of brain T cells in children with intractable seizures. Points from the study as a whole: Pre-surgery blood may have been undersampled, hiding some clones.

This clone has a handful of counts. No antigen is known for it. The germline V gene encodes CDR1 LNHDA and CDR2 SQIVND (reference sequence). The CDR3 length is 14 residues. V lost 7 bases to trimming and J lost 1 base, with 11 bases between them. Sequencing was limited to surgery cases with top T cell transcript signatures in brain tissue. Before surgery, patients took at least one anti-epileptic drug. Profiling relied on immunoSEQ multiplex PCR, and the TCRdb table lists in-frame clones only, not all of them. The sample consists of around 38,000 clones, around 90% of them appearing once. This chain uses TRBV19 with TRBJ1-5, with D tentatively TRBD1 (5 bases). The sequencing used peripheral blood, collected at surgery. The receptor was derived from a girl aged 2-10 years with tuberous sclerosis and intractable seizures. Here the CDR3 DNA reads TGTGCCAGTACGGGGGGGAACAGCAATCAGCCCCAGCATTTT. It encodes CASTGGNSNQPQHF.